This T cell receptor (beta chain) was sequenced in a study of blood T cell repertoires in COVID-19. Sequencing used immunoSEQ multiplex PCR; TCRdb keeps in-frame clones, though not all of them. Here the sample spans approximately 220,000 clones, 84% being singletons. The CDR3 extends over 13 amino acids. The V end lost 7 bases, the J end lost 4 bases, and 12 bases lay between the germline ends. From germline, CDR1 is SGHRS and CDR2 YFSETQ. This TCR derives from a woman in her thirties or forties who had recovered from COVID-19. The sample was PBMCs or T cells enriched from blood (not recorded which). The chain recombines TRBV5-1 with TRBJ1-3; D is uncertain. The CDR3 nucleotides read TGCGCCAGCTCAGAGGAAGGCGGAAACACCATATATTTT. It yields the protein CASSEEGGNTIYF.